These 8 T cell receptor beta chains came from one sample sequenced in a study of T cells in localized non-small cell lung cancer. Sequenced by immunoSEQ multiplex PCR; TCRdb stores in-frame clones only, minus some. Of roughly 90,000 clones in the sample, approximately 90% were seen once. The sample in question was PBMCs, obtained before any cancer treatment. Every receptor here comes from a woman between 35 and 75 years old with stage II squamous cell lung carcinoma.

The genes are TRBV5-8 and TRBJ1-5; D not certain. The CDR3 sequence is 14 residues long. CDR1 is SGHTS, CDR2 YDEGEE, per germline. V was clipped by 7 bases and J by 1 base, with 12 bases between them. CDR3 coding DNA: TGTGCCAGCGGAGCCCCGGGAAGCAATCAGCCCCAGCATTTT. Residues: CASGAPGSNQPQHF.

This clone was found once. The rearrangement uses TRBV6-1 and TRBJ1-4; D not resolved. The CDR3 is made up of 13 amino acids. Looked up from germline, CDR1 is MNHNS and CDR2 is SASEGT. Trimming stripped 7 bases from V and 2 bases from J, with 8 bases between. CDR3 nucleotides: TGTGCCAGCATGAGGTGGACTAATGAAAAACTGTTTTTT. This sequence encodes CASMRWTNEKLFF.

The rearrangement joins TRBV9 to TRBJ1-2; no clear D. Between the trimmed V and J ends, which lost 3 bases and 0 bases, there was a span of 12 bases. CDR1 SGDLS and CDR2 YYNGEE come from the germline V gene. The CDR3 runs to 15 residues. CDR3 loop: CASSALKRSNYGYTF. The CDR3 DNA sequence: TGTGCCAGCAGCGCCCTCAAAAGGTCTAACTATGGCTACACCTTC.

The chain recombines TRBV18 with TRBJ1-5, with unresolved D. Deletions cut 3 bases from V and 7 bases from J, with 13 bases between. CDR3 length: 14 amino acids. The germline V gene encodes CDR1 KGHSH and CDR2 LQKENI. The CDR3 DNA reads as TGTGCCAGCTCACCGGCGATGACGGGCCAGCCCCAGCATTTT. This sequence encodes CASSPAMTGQPQHF.

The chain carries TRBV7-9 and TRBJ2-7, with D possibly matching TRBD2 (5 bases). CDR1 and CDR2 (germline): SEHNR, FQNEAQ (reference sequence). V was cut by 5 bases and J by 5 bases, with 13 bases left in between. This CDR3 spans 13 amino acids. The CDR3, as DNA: TGTGCCAGCAGCCCTAATTCGGAGGACGAGCAGTACTTC. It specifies CASSPNSEDEQYF.

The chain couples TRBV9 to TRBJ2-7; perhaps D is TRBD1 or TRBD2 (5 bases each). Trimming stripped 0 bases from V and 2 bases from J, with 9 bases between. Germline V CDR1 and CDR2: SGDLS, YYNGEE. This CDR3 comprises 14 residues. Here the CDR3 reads CASSVGGTPYEQYF. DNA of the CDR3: TGTGCCAGCAGCGTAGGGGGGACCCCCTACGAGCAGTACTTC.

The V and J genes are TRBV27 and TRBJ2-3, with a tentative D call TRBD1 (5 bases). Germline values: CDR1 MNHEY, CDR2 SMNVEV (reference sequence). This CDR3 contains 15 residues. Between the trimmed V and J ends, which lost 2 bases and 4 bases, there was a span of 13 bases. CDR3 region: CASSLRWQGADTQYF. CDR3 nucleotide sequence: TGTGCCAGCAGTTTACGATGGCAGGGTGCAGATACGCAGTATTTT.

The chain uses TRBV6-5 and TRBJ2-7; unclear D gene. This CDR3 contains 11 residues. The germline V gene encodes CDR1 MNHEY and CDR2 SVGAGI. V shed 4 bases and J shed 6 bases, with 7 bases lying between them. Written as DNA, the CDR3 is TGTGCCAGCAGTTCTCTGGGCGAGCAGTACTTC. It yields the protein CASSSLGEQYF.